The sequence of this T cell receptor beta chain was determined in a study of T cells in Graves' hyperthyroidism and ophthalmopathy. The study excluded patients with uncontrolled infection, other autoimmune disease, pregnancy or lactation. Orbital computed tomography, thyroid ultrasound, serum thyroxine and TRAb, and clinical symptoms together informed the diagnoses. General study results and limits: A 13 V-J signature model discriminated ophthalmopathy versus stable hyperthyroidism. Researchers found most expanded thyroid clonotypes above 0.001 in blood as well.

This clonotype was counted between two and nine times. The antigen is not known. Authors of the study amplified TCR beta CDR3 regions from RNA transcripts. First-round RT-PCR of the TCR CDR3 relied on the HTBI primer set. TCRdb itself ran the multiplex PCR reads through MiXCR, one entry per CDR3 protein. The data hold over 250,000 distinct CDR3 sequences, with over 20% observed a single time. V was trimmed by 4 bases and J by 1 base, leaving 13 bases between them. Germline CDR1 reads DFQATT; CDR2 reads SNEGSKA (reference sequence). The CDR3 is 14 amino acids. The sample taken for sequencing was blood. The clonotype was recovered from a man under 40 with Graves' ophthalmopathy. The chain has TRBV20-1 and TRBJ2-5; the D is unclear. DNA for the CDR3: TGCAGTGCTAACCCTATCCCGGCCCAAGAGACCCAGTACTTC. It is translated as CSANPIPAQETQYF.